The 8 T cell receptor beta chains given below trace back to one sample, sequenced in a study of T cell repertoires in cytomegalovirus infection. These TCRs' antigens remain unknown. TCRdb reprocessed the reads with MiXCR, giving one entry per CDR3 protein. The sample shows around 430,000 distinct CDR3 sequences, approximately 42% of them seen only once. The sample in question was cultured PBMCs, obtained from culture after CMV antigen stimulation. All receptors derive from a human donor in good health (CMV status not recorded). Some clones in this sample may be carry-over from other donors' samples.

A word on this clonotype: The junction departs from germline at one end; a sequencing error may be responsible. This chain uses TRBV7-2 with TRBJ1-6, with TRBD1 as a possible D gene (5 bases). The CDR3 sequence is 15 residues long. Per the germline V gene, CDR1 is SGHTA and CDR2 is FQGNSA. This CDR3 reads CAISFPGQGDSPLHF. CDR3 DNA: TGTGCCATCAGCTTCCCCGGACAAGGGGATTCACCCCTCCACTTT.

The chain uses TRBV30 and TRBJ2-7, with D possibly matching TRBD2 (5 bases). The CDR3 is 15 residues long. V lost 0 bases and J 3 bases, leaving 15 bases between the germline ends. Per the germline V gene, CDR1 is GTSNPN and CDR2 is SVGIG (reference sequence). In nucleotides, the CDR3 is TGTGCCTGGAGTGTACTAGGTAGCGCAAGCTACGAGCAGTACTTC. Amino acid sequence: CAWSVLGSASYEQYF.

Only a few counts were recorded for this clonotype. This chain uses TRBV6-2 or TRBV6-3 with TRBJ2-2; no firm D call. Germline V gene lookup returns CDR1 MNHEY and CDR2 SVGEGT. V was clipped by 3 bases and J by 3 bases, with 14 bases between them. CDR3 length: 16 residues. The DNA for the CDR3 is TGTGCCAGCAGTTATGGAGTCCTTAGCTACACCGGGGAGCTGTTTTTT. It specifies CASSYGVLSYTGELFF.

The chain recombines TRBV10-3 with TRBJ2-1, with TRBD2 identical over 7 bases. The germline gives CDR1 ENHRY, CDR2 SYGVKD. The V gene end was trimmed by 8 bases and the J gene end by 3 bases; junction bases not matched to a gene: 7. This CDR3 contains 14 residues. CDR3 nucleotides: TGTGCCATCCGGGACTACGTGGGCTACAATGAGCAGTTCTTC. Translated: CAIRDYVGYNEQFF.

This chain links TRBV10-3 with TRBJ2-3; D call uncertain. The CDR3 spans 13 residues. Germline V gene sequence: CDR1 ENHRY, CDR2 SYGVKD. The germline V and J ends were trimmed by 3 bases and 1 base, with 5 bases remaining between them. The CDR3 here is CAISEFRTDTQYF. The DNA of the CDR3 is TGTGCCATCAGTGAATTCCGCACAGATACGCAGTATTTT.

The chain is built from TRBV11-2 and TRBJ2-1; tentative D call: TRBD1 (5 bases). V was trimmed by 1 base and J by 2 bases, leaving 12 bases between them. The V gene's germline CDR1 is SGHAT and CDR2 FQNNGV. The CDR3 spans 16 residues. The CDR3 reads CASSLVVGRTYNEQFF. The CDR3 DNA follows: TGTGCCAGCAGCTTAGTTGTGGGGCGGACCTACAATGAGCAGTTCTTC.

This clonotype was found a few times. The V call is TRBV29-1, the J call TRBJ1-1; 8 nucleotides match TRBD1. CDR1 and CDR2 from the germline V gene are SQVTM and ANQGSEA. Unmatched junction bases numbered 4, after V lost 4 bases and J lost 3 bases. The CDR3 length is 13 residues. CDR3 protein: CSVGTGGYTEAFF. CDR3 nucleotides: TGCAGCGTTGGTACAGGGGGTTACACTGAAGCTTTCTTT.

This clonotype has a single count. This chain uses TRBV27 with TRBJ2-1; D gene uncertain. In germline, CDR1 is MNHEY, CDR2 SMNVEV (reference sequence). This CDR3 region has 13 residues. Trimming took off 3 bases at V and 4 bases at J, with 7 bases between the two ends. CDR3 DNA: TGTGCCAGCAGTTTCGTAGGGTACAATGAGCAGTTCTTC. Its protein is CASSFVGYNEQFF.